The clone carrying this T cell receptor beta chain occurred many times. Its specificity is unknown. This entry comes from a study of Graves' ophthalmopathy and Graves' hyperthyroidism. Study-level results: Blood also held most thyroid clonotypes expanded above 0.001 frequency.

The sequenced template was RNA, covering the TCR beta CDR3 region. Amplification began with first-round RT-PCR using HTBI primers, then second-round multiplex PCR was performed. Each CDR3 protein gets one entry after TCRdb re-called the multiplex PCR reads with MiXCR. The data hold over 650,000 distinct CDR3 sequences, with about 38% observed a single time. With 0 bases removed from V and 0 bases from J, the gap between germline ends came to 14 bases. Germline V lookup: CDR1 DFQATT, CDR2 SNEGSKA (reference sequence). The CDR3 spans 16 residues. For donors with ophthalmopathy, the disease showed moderate-to-severe activity, reached CAS ≥3 and NOSPECS ≥4, and had lasted under 3 months. Researchers turned away patients with other autoimmune diseases, uncontrolled infections, pregnancy or lactation.

This sequence joins TRBV20-1 and TRBJ1-2; unclear D gene. The sample taken for sequencing was peripheral blood. The clonotype comes from an adult man with Graves' ophthalmopathy. DNA for the CDR3: TGCAGTGCTAGAGACCCGCGCGGGAGCTCTAACTATGGCTACACCTTC. Translation gives CSARDPRGSSNYGYTF.